Detailed here is one TCR beta chain. The antigen remains unidentified. The germline V gene encodes CDR1 MDHEN and CDR2 SYDVKM. The CDR3 runs to 14 residues. V lost 5 bases and J 2 bases, leaving 7 bases between the germline ends. The data originate from a study of beta chain features in type 1 diabetes. Study-level information: The patient and healthy donor groups were comparable for age, gender and cell yields.

General study findings and limits: In every one of the four CD4+ subsets, TCRB CDR3s were moderately but significantly shorter in Type 1 diabetes patients. Whether HLA type influences TCRB rearrangement remained unresolved here.

cDNA synthesis used the whole RNA isolate, giving expressed TCRB sequences. Produced via immunoSEQ multiplex PCR; TCRdb's table is partial and in-frame only. The repertoire holds under 300,000 clones, with around 24% as singletons. The source of this sequence is a woman aged 25 to 39 with type 1 diabetes. Sequencing was done on a sample of naive CD4+ T cells from blood. The chain links TRBV28 to TRBJ2-6; D call uncertain. The CDR3 loop reads CASSLLPGANVLTF. CDR3 sequence (DNA): TGTGCCAGCAGTCTCCTACCTGGGGCCAACGTCCTGACTTTC.